The clone carrying this T cell receptor beta chain was picked up many times. What it binds is unknown. The data were taken from a study of blood T cells in healthy people across ages. Study-level findings and limits: There was a strong correlation between TCR beta diversity and naive T cell percentage.

J lost 5 bases, V lost 4 bases, and 4 bases had no gene match. This CDR3 is built from 13 residues. A second PCR of roughly 7 to 11 cycles used a sample-barcoded 5' primer and a J-beta primer mix. TCRdb passed the 5' RACE reads through MiXCR, listing each CDR3 protein once. The table shows more than 900,000 distinct CDR3 sequences, with almost 25% occurring only once. These data were likewise used in another study, on T cells of mothers and their children. That paper adds: Detection of persistent microchimeric T cell clones did not occur.

The chain recombines TRBV12-3 or TRBV12-4 with TRBJ2-7; TRBD2 aligns across 8 bases. The specimen was blood. This receptor was obtained from a girl aged 2 to 10 in good health. CDR3 DNA sequence: TGTGCCAGCAGTTGGACTAGCCCTGACGAGCAGTACTTC. Translation gives CASSWTSPDEQYF.